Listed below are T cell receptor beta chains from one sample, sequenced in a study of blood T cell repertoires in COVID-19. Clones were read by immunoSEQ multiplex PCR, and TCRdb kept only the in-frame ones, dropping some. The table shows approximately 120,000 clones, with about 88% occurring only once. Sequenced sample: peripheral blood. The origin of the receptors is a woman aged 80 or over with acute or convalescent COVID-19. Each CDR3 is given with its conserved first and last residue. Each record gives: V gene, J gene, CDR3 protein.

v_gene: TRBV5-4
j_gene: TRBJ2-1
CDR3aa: CASKIRGGNIEQFF

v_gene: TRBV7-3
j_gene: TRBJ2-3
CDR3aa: CASSFRESTDTQYF

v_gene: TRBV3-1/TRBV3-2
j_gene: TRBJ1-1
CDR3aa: CASGPAGVGEAFF

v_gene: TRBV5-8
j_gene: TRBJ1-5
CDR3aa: CASSRQHDSNQPQHF

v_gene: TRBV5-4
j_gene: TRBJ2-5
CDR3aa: CASSLGGGAGETQYF

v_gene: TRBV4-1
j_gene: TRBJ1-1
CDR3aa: CASSQDAQGRTEAFF

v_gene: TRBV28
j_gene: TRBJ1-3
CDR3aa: CASSFGTGGGNTIYF

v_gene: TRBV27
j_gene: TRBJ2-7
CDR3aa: CASRRTSGVSYEQYF

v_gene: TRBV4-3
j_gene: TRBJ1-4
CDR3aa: CASSQATNLATNEKLFF

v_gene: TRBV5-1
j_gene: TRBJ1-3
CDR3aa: CASSLDGTGFGNTIYF

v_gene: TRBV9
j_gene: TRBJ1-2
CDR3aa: CASSLFQTNYGYTF

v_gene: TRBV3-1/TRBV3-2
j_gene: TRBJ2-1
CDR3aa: CASNRDRDVGEQFF

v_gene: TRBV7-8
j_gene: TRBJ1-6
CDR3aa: CASSSGTVLPFNSPLHF

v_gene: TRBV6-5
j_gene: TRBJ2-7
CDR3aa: CASSYDSSAYEQYF

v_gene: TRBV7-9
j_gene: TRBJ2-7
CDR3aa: CASSLSSVGGREQYF

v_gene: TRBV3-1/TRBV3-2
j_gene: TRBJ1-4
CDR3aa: CASSQAGGFGEKLFF

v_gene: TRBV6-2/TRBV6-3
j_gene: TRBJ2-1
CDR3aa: CASSLDRSSYNEQFF

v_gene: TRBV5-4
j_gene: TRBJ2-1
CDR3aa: CASSPQGNEQFF

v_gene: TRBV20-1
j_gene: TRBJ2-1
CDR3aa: CSARQDRVPLF

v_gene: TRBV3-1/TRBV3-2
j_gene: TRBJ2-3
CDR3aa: CASSLRADTQYF

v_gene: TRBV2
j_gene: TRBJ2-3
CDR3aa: CASSAEGYTQYF

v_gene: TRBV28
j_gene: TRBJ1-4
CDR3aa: CASSSTRTGGVEKLFF

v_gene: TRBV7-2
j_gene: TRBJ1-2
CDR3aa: CASASTGMGYTF

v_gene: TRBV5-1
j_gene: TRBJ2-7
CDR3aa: CASRLGTAPLYEQYF

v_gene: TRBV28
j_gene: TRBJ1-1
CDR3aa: CASSLDMSYEAFF

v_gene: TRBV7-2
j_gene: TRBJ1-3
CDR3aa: CASNGGGNTIYF

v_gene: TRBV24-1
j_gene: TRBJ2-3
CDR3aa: CATSDSRLAGTGTDTQYF

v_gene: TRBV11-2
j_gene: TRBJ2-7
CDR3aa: CASGASGPEQYF

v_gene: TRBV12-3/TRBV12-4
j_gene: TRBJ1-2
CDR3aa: CASSFRDTYGYTF

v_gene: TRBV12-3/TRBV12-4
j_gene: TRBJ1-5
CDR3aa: CASSRQYNQPQHF

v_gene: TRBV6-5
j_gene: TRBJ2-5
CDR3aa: CASSTQGQETQYF

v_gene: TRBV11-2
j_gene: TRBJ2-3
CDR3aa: CASSPPTAGGSTDTQYF

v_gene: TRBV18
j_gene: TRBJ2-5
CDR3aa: CASSPGGGLETQYF

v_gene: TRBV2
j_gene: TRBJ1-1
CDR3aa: CASRTQMNTEAFF

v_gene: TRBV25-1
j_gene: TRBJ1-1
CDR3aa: CASSAQGWGAFTEAFF

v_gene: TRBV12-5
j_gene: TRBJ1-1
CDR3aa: CASGFQTARNTEAFF

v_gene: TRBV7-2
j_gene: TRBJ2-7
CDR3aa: CASLPRTGPYEQYF

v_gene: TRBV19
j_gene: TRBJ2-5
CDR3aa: CASSRLAQETQYF

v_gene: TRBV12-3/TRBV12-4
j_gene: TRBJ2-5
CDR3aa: CASSRREETQYF

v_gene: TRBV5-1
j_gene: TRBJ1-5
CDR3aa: CASSRDNNQPQHF

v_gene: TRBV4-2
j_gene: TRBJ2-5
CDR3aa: CASSRGGTQYF